Given below is one T cell receptor beta chain in context. Its target is unknown. The CDR3 has 16 residues. V shed 5 bases, J shed 4 bases, and the junction held 14 bases outside the gene matches. CDR1 is SGHTA and CDR2 is FQGNSA in the germline V gene. At the Johns Hopkins FTIC core, DNA taken from cultured CD4+ T cells was sequenced by way of the Oncomine TCR Beta short-read assay. TCRdb re-called the PCR reads with MiXCR, one entry per CDR3 protein. Seen here are more than 15,000 distinct CDR3 sequences, less than 40% observed once, and the top ten hold around a sixth. The source of the sample is a study of vaccination and CD4 T cells after COVID-19. Study overall: Six male and four female convalescents took part, two of them Hispanic. The post-COVID sampling time was a median about 98 days after diagnosis, ranging from 35 to 161. Findings and limits, study-wide: For SARS-CoV-2-reactive clonotypes, the median went from around 20 to 38, a nonsignificant increase.

The treatment: approximately 9-day PBMC culture with coronavirus spike peptide pools or control peptides (ViraFEST assay). This chain uses TRBV7-2 with TRBJ2-7; 7 nucleotides agree with TRBD2. The source material was cultured CD4+ T cells from blood. This sequence was found in a human donor with COVID-19. The chain's CDR3 is CASSLSRGGGVYEQYF. DNA for the CDR3: TGTGCCAGCAGCCTAAGTCGAGGCGGGGGTGTATACGAGCAGTACTTC.